These 14 T cell receptor beta chains were all obtained from the same sample, sequenced in a study of PD-1 blockade in classical Hodgkin lymphoma (TCRdb year 2020). Libraries were made using the immunoSEQ multiplex PCR assay. In TCRdb, the immuneACCESS table is reduced to in-frame sequences with V and J assigned. These tables do not hold every clone; where another copy was compared, an unresolved V gene accounts for under half, and the others remain unexplained. Across this sample there are tens of thousands of clones, with 65% to 80% seen only once. Jointly, the top ten make up more than 3% of the sample. The sample's time point, from its label and the paper: cycle 4 day 1 (C4D1), after more than five weeks of nivolumab. Relapse after autologous stem cell transplantation had occurred in all trial patients, and cohorts A, B and C were distinguished by prior brentuximab vedotin exposure. The sample consisted of peripheral blood mononuclear cells (PBMCs), taken before the fourth cycle of nivolumab. The receptors shown here come from a human donor with classical Hodgkin lymphoma.

This clone came up once. The genes are TRBV5-1 and TRBJ1-1; D not certain. The CDR3 extends over 15 amino acids. V dropped 0 bases and J dropped 0 bases, with 9 bases sitting between them. Per germline, CDR1 SGHRS and CDR2 YFSETQ. The CDR3 is CASSLELLLNTEAFF. The CDR3 DNA follows: TGCGCCAGCAGCTTGGAGCTCCTATTGAACACTGAAGCTTTCTTT. Full variable domain (outside the CDR3, taken from reference TRBV5-1 and TRBJ1-1): KAGVTQTPRYLIKTRGQQVTLSCSPISGHRSVSWYQQTPGQGLQFLFEYFSETQRNKGNFPGRFSGRQFSNSRSEMNVSTLELGDSALYLCASSLELLLNTEAFFGQGTRLTVV.

This clone was found once. The chain is built from TRBV7-9 and TRBJ1-2; maybe TRBD1 (6 bases). Germline-derived CDR1 and CDR2 are SEHNR and FQNEAQ (reference sequence). This CDR3 spans 15 amino acids. With 5 bases removed from V and 1 base from J, the gap between germline ends came to 14 bases. CDR3 coding DNA: TGTGCCAGCAGCCTACAGGACAGAAGTAACTATGGCTACACCTTC. Its translation: CASSLQDRSNYGYTF.

The rearrangement uses TRBV7-2 and TRBJ1-1; perhaps TRBD1 as D (5 bases). Per germline, CDR1 SGHTA and CDR2 FQGNSA. This CDR3 is 15 amino acids long. Deletions cut 1 base from V and 0 bases from J, with 9 bases between. For the CDR3, the DNA is TGTGCCAGCAGCTTAGTTGGGGCACTGAACACTGAAGCTTTCTTT. This translates into CASSLVGALNTEAFF.

This chain uses TRBV6-6 with TRBJ1-1; D not resolved. CDR1 is MNHNY, CDR2 SVGAGI, per germline (reference sequence). V was cut by 4 bases and J by 5 bases, with 5 bases left in between. CDR3 length: 11 amino acids. CDR3 amino acids: CASSFRTEAFF. CDR3 sequence (DNA): TGTGCCAGCAGTTTTCGGACTGAAGCTTTCTTT.

The rearrangement joins TRBV30 to TRBJ1-5, with a possible D match to TRBD1 (5 bases). Germline V gene lookup returns CDR1 GTSNPN and CDR2 SVGIG (reference sequence). Trimming shortened V by 2 bases and J by 6 bases, and 11 bases separated the two germline ends. The CDR3 has 13 residues. In DNA, the CDR3 is TGTGCCTGGAGTCGCCAGGGAGGTCAGCCCCAGCATTTT. Protein product: CAWSRQGGQPQHF.

DNA for the CDR3: TGTGCCAGCAGCTTGAAGGGTCGGGCTGAAGCTTTCTTT. Protein sequence: CASSLKGRAEAFF. This chain joins TRBV5-4 and TRBJ1-1; no clear D. V was clipped by 1 base and J by 6 bases, with 10 bases between them. The germline CDR1 and CDR2 sequences are SGHNT and YYREEE (reference sequence). This CDR3 has 13 residues.

This clone was counted between two and nine times. The chain uses TRBV19 and TRBJ2-7; the match to TRBD2 covers 7 bases. The CDR3 extends over 13 amino acids. Looked up from germline, CDR1 is LNHDA and CDR2 is SQIVND (reference sequence). The ends lost 4 bases at V and 6 bases at J; junction bases unmatched: 6. The CDR3 DNA is TGTGCCAGTAGTACCGGCGGGGGTGGCGAGCAGTACTTC. Its translation is CASSTGGGGEQYF.

This clone was found a few times. The chain is built from TRBV11-3 and TRBJ2-7; no definite D call. The CDR3 length is 12 residues. Germline CDR1 SGHNT, CDR2 YENEEA. The V and J ends lost 3 bases and 1 base respectively, with 4 bases between them. The CDR3 sequence is CASSLGSYEQYF. The CDR3 bases are TGTGCCAGCAGCTTGGGTTCCTACGAGCAGTACTTC.

This chain joins TRBV28 and TRBJ2-7; D is perhaps TRBD1 (6 bases). Germline V lookup: CDR1 MDHEN, CDR2 SYDVKM. This CDR3 region has 15 residues. V was cut by 3 bases and J by 9 bases, with 21 bases left in between. The CDR3 DNA reads TGTGCCAGCAGTTTGACCGCCAGGGGCCTCATAGGGCAGTACTTC. This sequence encodes CASSLTARGLIGQYF.

The chain employs TRBV27 and TRBJ1-2; no reliable D call. The CDR3 spans 11 residues. Looked up from germline, CDR1 is MNHEY and CDR2 is SMNVEV (reference sequence). Trimming pared 4 bases from V and 8 bases from J, leaving 8 bases between. The CDR3 region is CASSSGYGYTF. The CDR3 DNA reads TGTGCCAGCAGTTCCGGCTACGGCTACACCTTC.

This chain joins TRBV27 and TRBJ2-7; the D gene is possibly TRBD1 (6 bases). This CDR3 region has 13 residues. Trimming removed 7 bases at V and 4 bases at J, with 14 bases between. CDR1 MNHEY and CDR2 SMNVEV come from the germline V gene (reference sequence). The CDR3 here is CASNPTGSYEQYF. Here the CDR3 DNA reads TGTGCCAGCAACCCCACAGGGAGTTACGAGCAGTACTTC.

This chain uses TRBV28 with TRBJ2-5; D is possibly TRBD2 (6 bases). CDR1 is MDHEN and CDR2 is SYDVKM in the germline V gene. This CDR3 region has 13 residues. Trimming left V 3 bases short and J 6 bases short, with 11 bases between. The CDR3 reads CASSLTGRQTQYF. Written as DNA, the CDR3 is TGTGCCAGCAGTTTGACCGGGAGACAGACCCAGTACTTC. The variable domain in full, with the rest retrieved from reference TRBV28 and TRBJ2-5, is DVKVTQSSRYLVKRTGEKVFLECVQDMDHENMFWYRQDPGLGLRLIYFSYDVKMKEKGDIPEGYSVSREKKERFSLILESASTNQTSMYLCASSLTGRQTQYFGPGTRLLVL.

The rearrangement links TRBV30 to TRBJ2-5; 9 bases are shared with TRBD2. The trim removed 1 base at V and 5 bases at J, leaving 8 bases unmatched. The CDR3 is made up of 15 amino acids. From germline, CDR1 is GTSNPN and CDR2 SVGIG (reference sequence). In DNA, the CDR3 is TGTGCCTGGAGTGGAGCGGGGGGCTCGTTCGAGACCCAGTACTTC. It yields the protein CAWSGAGGSFETQYF.

The gene calls are TRBV7-9 and TRBJ2-3; D call uncertain. Germline lookup yields CDR1 SEHNR and CDR2 FQNEAQ (reference sequence). CDR3 length: 14 residues. Trimming removed 1 base at V and 8 bases at J, with 13 bases between. CDR3 in DNA: TGTGCCAGCAGCTTAGAACGTATGGGTGCTACGCAGTATTTT. This gives the protein CASSLERMGATQYF.